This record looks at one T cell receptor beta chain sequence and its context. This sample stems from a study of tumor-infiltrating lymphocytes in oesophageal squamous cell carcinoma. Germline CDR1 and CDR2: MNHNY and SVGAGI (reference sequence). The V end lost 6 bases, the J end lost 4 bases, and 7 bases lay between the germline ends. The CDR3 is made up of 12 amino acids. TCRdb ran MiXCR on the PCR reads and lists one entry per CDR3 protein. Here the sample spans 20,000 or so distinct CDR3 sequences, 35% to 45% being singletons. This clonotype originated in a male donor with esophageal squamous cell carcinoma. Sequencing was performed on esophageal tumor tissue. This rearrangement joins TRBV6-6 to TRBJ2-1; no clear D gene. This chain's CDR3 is CASSASYNEQFF. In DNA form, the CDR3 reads TGTGCCAGCAGCGCCTCTTACAATGAGCAGTTCTTC.